One sample yielded the 21 T cell receptor beta chains listed below, sequenced in a study of blood T cell repertoires in COVID-19. Libraries were prepared by immunoSEQ multiplex PCR; TCRdb keeps only in-frame clonotypes and omits some of them. The sample holds tens of thousands of clones, 70% to 90% seen once. The sample was peripheral blood. The receptors shown here come from a human donor in a cohort sampled during active COVID-19.

The chain uses TRBV12-5 and TRBJ1-1; D not resolved. The CDR3 is 19 residues long. Trimming took off 0 bases at V and 1 base at J, with 21 bases between the two ends. Germline V CDR1 and CDR2: LGHNT, FRNRAP. In DNA form, the CDR3 reads TGTGCTAGTGGTTTGGTACGGGAAGGAAGAAGGGCTAAGAACACTGAAGCTTTCTTT. This encodes CASGLVREGRRAKNTEAFF.

The chain has TRBV7-2 and TRBJ2-1; D possibly corresponds to TRBD2 (7 bases). Germline CDR1 SGHTA, CDR2 FQGNSA. Trimming took 6 bases from V and 6 from J, leaving 21 bases between them. This CDR3 is built from 16 residues. The CDR3 coding sequence is TGTGCCAGCAGGAGGGGGGGAGGGCCAATTCCCAATGAGCAGTTCTTC. Translation gives CASRRGGGPIPNEQFF.

The V gene is TRBV4-3, the J gene TRBJ2-1, with a weak D call TRBD1 (7 bases). The V gene's germline CDR1 is LGHNA and CDR2 YSLEER. The CDR3 loop spans 16 amino acids. Trimming took 6 bases from V and 6 from J, leaving 21 bases between them. The CDR3 sequence is CASRRTGGRTGNEQFF. The CDR3 coding sequence is TGCGCCAGCAGGCGAACTGGGGGGAGGACAGGCAATGAGCAGTTCTTC.

The V gene is TRBV4-3, the J gene TRBJ2-7; D perhaps matches TRBD1 (5 bases). The CDR3 consists of 16 residues. Germline V gives CDR1 LGHNA, CDR2 YSLEER. The V and J ends lost 0 bases and 3 bases respectively, with 15 bases between them. The CDR3 spells CASSQEWTPELYEQYF. CDR3 coding DNA: TGCGCCAGCAGCCAAGAATGGACACCGGAACTCTACGAGCAGTACTTC.

This clone was found a few times. The rearrangement links TRBV5-1 to TRBJ1-6, with 8 bases lining up with TRBD1. There are 14 residues in the CDR3. Germline CDR1 reads SGHRS; CDR2 reads YFSETQ. Trimming at V came to 4 bases and at J to 10 bases, leaving 7 bases not matched to a gene. The CDR3 coding sequence is TGCGCCAGCAGCCCTTCCGACAGGGGATCACCCCTCCACTTT. As protein: CASSPSDRGSPLHF. The entire variable domain, with the rest obtained from reference TRBV5-1 and TRBJ1-6, is as follows: KAGVTQTPRYLIKTRGQQVTLSCSPISGHRSVSWYQQTPGQGLQFLFEYFSETQRNKGNFPGRFSGRQFSNSRSEMNVSTLELGDSALYLCASSPSDRGSPLHFGNGTRLTVT.

The rearrangement links TRBV29-1 to TRBJ2-1; 7 nucleotides agree with TRBD1. The V segment lost 0 bases and the J segment 5 bases; nucleotides outside the gene matches: 7. The CDR3 covers 15 residues. Germline V gene lookup returns CDR1 SQVTM and CDR2 ANQGSEA. DNA of the CDR3: TGCAGCGTTGAAGAATCAGGACAGGTTAACAATGAGCAGTTCTTC. Translated, it gives CSVEESGQVNNEQFF.

V usage is TRBV20-1 and J usage is TRBJ1-2; D gene ambiguous. Germline V lookup: CDR1 DFQATT, CDR2 SNEGSKA (reference sequence). V dropped 5 bases and J dropped 8 bases, with 12 bases sitting between them. CDR3 length equals 11 residues. CDR3 sequence: CSALPYSGYTF. The CDR3 nucleotides are TGCAGTGCTCTACCTTATTCCGGCTACACCTTC.

This clone occurred a few times. V is TRBV6-2 or TRBV6-3 and J is TRBJ1-5; D ambiguous. Looked up from germline, CDR1 is MNHEY and CDR2 is SVGEGT. V was pared by 3 bases and J by 10 bases, with 16 bases between. CDR3 length: 14 residues. The CDR3 is CASSYEAGFSPQHF. The CDR3 nucleotides read TGTGCCAGCAGTTATGAGGCGGGCTTTAGCCCCCAGCATTTT.

The genes are TRBV6-5 and TRBJ1-2, with a tentative D call TRBD1 (6 bases). This CDR3 contains 13 residues. V lost 2 bases to trimming and J lost 2 bases, with 6 bases between them. Germline CDR1 reads MNHEY; CDR2 reads SVGAGI. The DNA for the CDR3 is TGTGCCAGCAGTTACCAGGGGAACTATGGCTACACCTTC. Protein product: CASSYQGNYGYTF.

This chain joins TRBV19 and TRBJ1-1; no clear D gene. V was clipped by 1 base and J by 0 bases, with 9 bases between them. Germline V gene sequence: CDR1 LNHDA, CDR2 SQIVND (reference sequence). There are 15 residues in the CDR3. The CDR3 region is CASSIGPVMNTEAFF. The CDR3 nucleotides read TGTGCCAGTAGTATAGGTCCAGTTATGAACACTGAAGCTTTCTTT.

The chain uses TRBV5-4 and TRBJ2-2, with D possibly being TRBD1 (6 bases). The CDR3 covers 14 residues. Trimming pared 2 bases from V and 6 bases from J, leaving 11 bases between. Germline V CDR1 and CDR2: SGHNT, YYREEE (reference sequence). The CDR3 DNA follows: TGTGCCAGCAGCTTTGGGGGCCCTGCCGGGGAGCTGTTTTTT. Its translation: CASSFGGPAGELFF.

This sequence joins TRBV19 and TRBJ2-7; 13 bases map to TRBD2. Germline CDR1 and CDR2: LNHDA and SQIVND (reference sequence). The CDR3 covers 15 residues. Trimming removed 7 bases from V and 6 bases from J; junction bases left unmatched: 9. The CDR3 DNA reads as TGTGCCAGTACTCCGACGGGACTAGCGGGATCCGAGCAGTACTTC. This gives the protein CASTPTGLAGSEQYF. Based on the CDR3 plus reference TRBV19 and TRBJ2-7, the full variable domain is DGGITQSPKYLFRKEGQNVTLSCEQNLNHDAMYWYRQDPGQGLRLIYYSQIVNDFQKGDIAEGYSVSREKKESFPLTVTSAQKNPTAFYLCASTPTGLAGSEQYFGPGTRLTVT.

DNA for the CDR3: TGTGCCAGTAGTACCAGGGTCGTTAATGAAAAACTGTTTTTT. It yields the protein CASSTRVVNEKLFF. The chain has TRBV19 and TRBJ1-4; possible D gene TRBD1, 5 bases. The CDR3 has 14 residues. Trimming removed 4 bases from V and 4 bases from J, with 10 bases in between. Germline V gene data show CDR1 as LNHDA and CDR2 as SQIVND (reference sequence).

CDR3 sequence: CASSPSRGTDTQYF. CDR3 coding DNA: TGCGCCAGCAGCCCGAGTAGAGGGACAGATACGCAGTATTTT. This chain uses TRBV4-1 with TRBJ2-3; perhaps TRBD2 as D (5 bases). The CDR3 is 14 residues long. Trimming took off 4 bases at V and 3 bases at J, with 11 bases between the two ends. Germline V gene data show CDR1 as MGHRA and CDR2 as YSYEKL.

The chain is built from TRBV3-1 (or the pseudogene TRBV3-2) and TRBJ1-5; the D gene is possibly TRBD1 (6 bases). V shed 2 bases and J shed 0 bases, with 14 bases lying between them. The CDR3 is 17 amino acids. The germline V gene has CDR1 LGHDT and CDR2 YNNKEL (reference sequence). CDR3 sequence reads: CASSQRQAPYSNQPQHF. CDR3 DNA: TGTGCCAGCAGCCAAAGACAGGCACCCTATAGCAATCAGCCCCAGCATTTT.

V and J are TRBV12-3 or TRBV12-4 and TRBJ1-1; D is undetermined. This CDR3 contains 12 residues. Deletions cut 6 bases from V and 3 bases from J, with 8 bases between. The CDR3 DNA reads as TGTGCCAGCAGGCCCGAGTACACTGAAGCTTTCTTT. It is translated as CASRPEYTEAFF.

This clone was counted between two and nine times. This chain joins TRBV3-1 (or the pseudogene TRBV3-2) and TRBJ2-7, with 7 positions matching TRBD1. Trimming took 6 bases from V and 0 from J; bases not matched to a gene: 8. The CDR3 length is 15 residues. CDR1 and CDR2 (germline): LGHDT, YNNKEL (reference sequence). The CDR3 spells CASSTGAPSSYEQYF. The CDR3 DNA reads TGTGCCAGCAGTACAGGGGCCCCCAGCTCCTACGAGCAGTACTTC.

The chain combines TRBV4-1 with TRBJ2-4; the D is unclear. Germline V gene lookup returns CDR1 MGHRA and CDR2 YSYEKL. The CDR3 consists of 13 residues. The V and J ends lost 3 bases and 6 bases respectively, with 9 bases between them. CDR3: CASSHVPGNIQYF. DNA of the CDR3: TGCGCCAGCAGCCACGTTCCGGGAAACATTCAGTACTTC.

The chain is built from TRBV9 and TRBJ2-1; maybe TRBD1 (5 bases). CDR3 length: 16 amino acids. The germline CDR1 and CDR2 sequences are SGDLS and YYNGEE. Trimming took 2 bases from V and 0 from J, leaving 12 bases between them. The CDR3 coding sequence is TGTGCCAGCAGCGTTAGGGGTACCAGCTCCTACAATGAGCAGTTCTTC. Its translation is CASSVRGTSSYNEQFF.

CDR3 in DNA: TGTGCCAGCAGTGAGCGGGAAAACACCGGGGAGCTGTTTTTT. Translating it yields CASSERENTGELFF. V usage is TRBV2 and J usage is TRBJ2-2, with D tentatively TRBD2 (6 bases). V lost 3 bases and J 2 bases, leaving 7 bases between the germline ends. Germline CDR1 is SNHLY and CDR2 is FYNNEI. This CDR3 comprises 14 residues.

This clone was seen only a few times. This chain uses TRBV30 with TRBJ1-2; 8 bases align to TRBD1. The CDR3 is 12 amino acids. Looked up from germline, CDR1 is GTSNPN and CDR2 is SVGIG (reference sequence). After removal of 3 bases from V and 6 bases from J, the junction contained 3 bases not matched to a gene. Here the CDR3 reads CAWSGQGHGYTF. The CDR3 DNA sequence: TGTGCCTGGAGCGGACAGGGCCATGGCTACACCTTC.